This T cell receptor (beta chain) was observed in a study of ipilimumab plus nivolumab after autologous stem cell transplantation. The overall study: Both relapsed and primary refractory DLBCL were included.

Profiling relied on immunoSEQ multiplex PCR, and the TCRdb table lists in-frame clones only, not all of them. The table lists over 80,000 clones, 65% to 85% of them singletons. V dropped 6 bases and J dropped 0; count of bases not matched to a gene: 7. From germline, CDR1 is SEHNR and CDR2 FQNEAQ (reference sequence). The CDR3 runs 18 residues. Starting 14 to 28 days after autologous transplant, ipilimumab 1 mg/kg was given. Through week 26, nivolumab 3 mg/kg IV was given weeks 1, 4, 7, 10, then biweekly. Study-level findings and limits: The authors say TCR, Treg and microbiome findings warrant further study.

Turning to this clone: The antigen remains undetermined.

The sequence was obtained from a male donor with diffuse large B-cell lymphoma. The specimen comprised PBMCs, sampled in a trial of ipilimumab plus nivolumab as post-transplant consolidation. The V gene is TRBV7-9, the J gene TRBJ2-2; TRBD2 agrees at 13 bases. Here the CDR3 DNA reads TGTGCCAGCAGACAACTAGCGGGGGGGTTCGCGAACACCGGGGAGCTGTTTTTT. It is translated as CASRQLAGGFANTGELFF.